Presented here are 15 T cell receptor beta chains from one specimen sequenced in a study of blood T cell repertoires in COVID-19. Profiled with immunoSEQ multiplex PCR; TCRdb holds only in-frame clones, not every one. The sample consists of approximately 280,000 clones, approximately 88% of them appearing once. The sample comprised peripheral blood. The receptor source for this set is a human donor with COVID-19, enrolled during active disease. The donor label of this sample is uncertain.

J is TRBJ2-2 and V is TRBV5-1, with TRBD2 as a possible D gene (6 bases). There are 15 residues in the CDR3. Germline CDR1 reads SGHRS; CDR2 reads YFSETQ. The V gene lost 2 bases and the J gene lost 4 bases, with 12 bases spanning the gap. The CDR3 DNA follows: TGCGCCAGCAGCTTAAGCGGGTGGGCCACCGGGGAGCTGTTTTTT. Its translation is CASSLSGWATGELFF.

This clone was detected a few times. V and J are TRBV6-5 and TRBJ2-7, with D perhaps TRBD2 (5 bases). Germline CDR1 is MNHEY and CDR2 is SVGAGI. The CDR3 has 11 residues. The ends were cut back, 7 bases at V and 6 bases at J, with 10 bases in the middle. The CDR3 DNA reads TGTGCCAGCACCTGGGCGGGCGAGCAGTACTTC. Amino acid sequence: CASTWAGEQYF.

V is TRBV9 and J is TRBJ1-4; 9 nucleotides align to TRBD1. The length of the CDR3 is 15 residues. Germline V lookup: CDR1 SGDLS, CDR2 YYNGEE. The junction had 5 bases not matched to a gene; V was cut back by 0 bases and J by 8 bases. Here the CDR3 reads CASSVDTGGQEKLFF. The CDR3 DNA is TGTGCCAGCAGCGTAGACACAGGGGGCCAGGAAAAACTGTTTTTT.

This chain uses TRBV9 with TRBJ1-2, with D uncertain. CDR1 is SGDLS and CDR2 is YYNGEE in the germline V gene. V lost 0 bases, J lost 4 bases, and 4 bases lay in between. This CDR3 is 12 amino acids long. The CDR3, as DNA: TGTGCCAGCAGCGTAGACGGCTATGGCTACACCTTC. It is translated as CASSVDGYGYTF.

V and J are TRBV18 and TRBJ2-7, with D maybe TRBD1 (5 bases). CDR1 is KGHSH, CDR2 LQKENI, per germline. Trimming removed 3 bases at V and 6 bases at J, with 15 bases between. The CDR3 contains 14 residues. CDR3 sequence reads: CASSPVQGSGEQYF. The CDR3 DNA reads as TGTGCCAGCTCACCTGTCCAGGGATCAGGCGAGCAGTACTTC.

CDR3 nucleotides: TGTGCCAGCAGTTACCCTTACCGGGACAGGCGGAATGGACAGCCCCAGCATTTT. It yields the protein CASSYPYRDRRNGQPQHF. The chain recombines TRBV28 with TRBJ1-5, with 8 nucleotides matching TRBD1. Looked up from germline, CDR1 is MDHEN and CDR2 is SYDVKM. The junction had 18 bases not matched to a gene; V was cut back by 4 bases and J by 7 bases. CDR3 length equals 18 residues.

A few counts support this clone. The J gene is TRBJ1-1, the V gene TRBV10-3, with D perhaps TRBD1 (6 bases). This CDR3 has 17 amino acids. Germline V gene sequence: CDR1 ENHRY, CDR2 SYGVKD. Trimming shortened V by 4 bases and J by 0 bases, and 18 bases separated the two germline ends. The CDR3 loop is CAISADRRLWMNTEAFF. The DNA of the CDR3 is TGTGCCATCAGTGCCGACAGGCGCCTATGGATGAACACTGAAGCTTTCTTT.

Concerning this clone itself: Other DNA sequences in this specimen translate into the identical CDR3. The rearrangement uses TRBV27 and TRBJ2-1, with 15 bases fitting TRBD2. The V gene end was trimmed by 4 bases and the J gene end by 7 bases; junction bases not matched to a gene: 5. The CDR3 has 16 residues. CDR1 is MNHEY and CDR2 is SMNVEV in the germline V gene (reference sequence). DNA for the CDR3: TGTGCCAGCAGTTCGGGGACTAGCGGGAGGAGGAATGAGCAGTTCTTC. Protein product: CASSSGTSGRRNEQFF.

This chain links TRBV30 with TRBJ2-3; 9 positions agree with TRBD2. The germline V gene encodes CDR1 GTSNPN and CDR2 SVGIG (reference sequence). The CDR3 spans 15 residues. V shed 2 bases and J 3 bases; nucleotides not matched to a gene: 6. The CDR3 loop reads CAWSLIAGVTDTQYF. DNA for the CDR3: TGTGCCTGGAGTCTCATAGCGGGAGTGACAGATACGCAGTATTTT.

V is TRBV11-3 and J is TRBJ2-3; 13 nucleotides line up with TRBD2. After removal of 3 bases from V and 6 bases from J, the junction contained 9 bases not matched to a gene. Germline CDR1 reads SGHNT; CDR2 reads YENEEA. This CDR3 spans 17 amino acids. CDR3 nucleotides: TGTGCCAGCAGCTTGGGACTAGCGGGACCTGAGTCGGATACGCAGTATTTT. Residues: CASSLGLAGPESDTQYF. Full variable domain (remainder filled in from reference TRBV11-3 and TRBJ2-3): EAGVVQSPRYKIIEKKQPVAFWCNPISGHNTLYWYLQNLGQGPELLIRYENEEAVDDSQLPKDRFSAERLKGVDSTLKIQPAELGDSAVYLCASSLGLAGPESDTQYFGPGTRLTVL.

The V and J genes are TRBV30 and TRBJ1-2, with a weak D call TRBD1 (5 bases). This CDR3 region has 15 residues. Germline V gene sequence: CDR1 GTSNPN, CDR2 SVGIG (reference sequence). The V end was cut by 2 bases, the J end by 8 bases, with 21 bases between. The CDR3 sequence: CAWSLPGGYGRGYTF. In DNA, the CDR3 is TGTGCCTGGAGTCTACCGGGGGGGTACGGCAGAGGCTACACCTTC.

The chain joins TRBV27 to TRBJ2-1; D gene uncertain. The CDR3 runs to 13 residues. The ends were cut back, 2 bases at V and 3 bases at J, with 5 bases in the middle. Germline CDR1 and CDR2: MNHEY and SMNVEV (reference sequence). CDR3 in amino acids: CASSLMYYNEQFF. The CDR3 DNA sequence: TGTGCCAGCAGTTTAATGTACTACAATGAGCAGTTCTTC.

This clone was detected only once. The chain carries TRBV27 and TRBJ1-4; 8 nucleotides align to TRBD1. CDR1 and CDR2 (germline): MNHEY, SMNVEV (reference sequence). V gave up 4 bases and J gave up 9 bases; unmatched junction bases: 16. The CDR3 loop spans 17 amino acids. CDR3: CASSYYGQGGGHQKLFF. CDR3 sequence (DNA): TGTGCCAGCAGTTACTATGGACAGGGCGGCGGCCACCAAAAACTGTTTTTT.

J is TRBJ2-2 and V is TRBV7-9, with 8 bases aligning to TRBD2. The CDR3 length is 16 residues. Trimming removed 4 bases from V and 5 bases from J; junction bases left unmatched: 9. CDR1 and CDR2 (germline): SEHNR, FQNEAQ (reference sequence). For the CDR3, the DNA is TGTGCCAGCAGCTACACACTAGCGGTAGAAACCGGGGAGCTGTTTTTT. As protein: CASSYTLAVETGELFF.

The V call is TRBV30, the J call TRBJ1-5; 9 nucleotides agree with TRBD1. The V and J ends lost 2 bases and 7 bases, in that order; junction bases with no gene match: 9. This CDR3 has 15 residues. Looked up from germline, CDR1 is GTSNPN and CDR2 is SVGIG (reference sequence). The CDR3 here is CAWSSEDRGGQPQHF. The CDR3 region has the DNA TGTGCCTGGAGTTCGGAGGACAGGGGTGGCCAGCCCCAGCATTTT.